The 13 T cell receptor beta chains reported below all come from one sample, sequenced in a study of blood T cells in healthy people across ages. The second PCR ran roughly 7 to 12 cycles with a sample-barcoded 5' primer and J-beta primers. TCRdb analysed the 5' RACE reads with MiXCR anew, one entry per CDR3 protein. The sample has about 800,000 distinct CDR3 sequences; just under 25% are singletons. These data were also reused for a study on T cells of mothers and their children.

What was sequenced was blood. These receptors all stem from a boy aged 5-17 years in good health.

This clonotype was counted only a few times. The CDR3 region has the DNA TGTGCCAGCTCACCATTGGGCCAGGGGGACTCCTACGAGCAGTACTTC. It translates to CASSPLGQGDSYEQYF. V gene TRBV18 combines with J gene TRBJ2-5; 7 bases are shared with TRBD1. Matching the DNA end better, TRBJ2-7 makes the J call doubtful. CDR3 length equals 16 residues. Germline CDR1 KGHSH, CDR2 LQKENI.

The rearrangement joins TRBV16 to TRBJ1-1; D gene uncertain. Deletions cut 4 bases from V and 8 bases from J, with 8 bases between. Germline values: CDR1 KGHSY, CDR2 FQNENV. The length of the CDR3 is 11 residues. CDR3 residues: CASSPRGEAFF. As DNA, the CDR3 is TGTGCCAGCAGCCCACGAGGGGAAGCTTTCTTT.

The chain is built from TRBV5-1 and TRBJ1-1; weak D call: TRBD1 (5 bases). The CDR3 is made up of 15 amino acids. Trimming took off 0 bases at V and 0 bases at J, with 9 bases between the two ends. The germline V gene has CDR1 SGHRS and CDR2 YFSETQ. The chain's CDR3 is CASSLGGHLNTEAFF. The CDR3 bases are TGCGCCAGCAGCTTGGGAGGACATTTGAACACTGAAGCTTTCTTT. The variable domain in full, with the rest retrieved from reference TRBV5-1 and TRBJ1-1, is KAGVTQTPRYLIKTRGQQVTLSCSPISGHRSVSWYQQTPGQGLQFLFEYFSETQRNKGNFPGRFSGRQFSNSRSEMNVSTLELGDSALYLCASSLGGHLNTEAFFGQGTRLTVV.

The chain has TRBV12-3 or TRBV12-4 and TRBJ2-5; unclear D gene. Judging by the DNA end, TRBJ2-7 fits better; the J call may be wrong. The CDR3 is 15 residues long. The CDR3: CASSLGVGNSYEQYF. The CDR3 bases are TGTGCCAGCAGTTTAGGGGTAGGCAACTCCTACGAGCAGTACTTC.

This clonotype was seen more than once but under ten times. The chain uses TRBV13 and TRBJ2-3; no reliable D call. The length of the CDR3 is 13 residues. Trimming removed 6 bases at V and 4 bases at J, with 11 bases between. CDR1 and CDR2 (germline): PRHDT, FYEKMQ (reference sequence). The CDR3 nucleotides are TGTGCCAGCAGTTATAAGTCCGCAGATACGCAGTATTTT. As protein: CASSYKSADTQYF. The variable domain in full, completed from reference TRBV13 and TRBJ2-3, reads AAGVIQSPRHLIKEKRETATLKCYPIPRHDTVYWYQQGPGQDPQFLISFYEKMQSDKGSIPDRFSAQQFSDYHSELNMSSLELGDSALYFCASSYKSADTQYFGPGTRLTVL.

The chain employs TRBV7-3 and TRBJ2-3, with 7 bases matching TRBD2. Germline V gives CDR1 SGHTA, CDR2 FQGTGA. The J segment lost 2 bases and the V segment lost 6 bases, leaving 8 bases of the junction unmatched. The CDR3 sequence is 15 residues long. CDR3 residues: CASSPGLLPTDTQYF. Written as DNA, the CDR3 is TGTGCCAGCAGTCCGGGACTACTCCCCACAGATACGCAGTATTTT.

The V and J genes are TRBV18 and TRBJ2-1; D remains ambiguous. Germline V gives CDR1 KGHSH, CDR2 LQKENI. Trimming removed 0 bases from V and 1 base from J, with 10 bases in between. CDR3 length equals 16 residues. The CDR3 is CASSPPGVRSYNEQFF. The CDR3 DNA reads as TGTGCCAGCTCACCACCCGGTGTCCGGTCCTACAATGAGCAGTTCTTC. Based on the CDR3 plus reference TRBV18 and TRBJ2-1, the full variable domain is NAGVMQNPRHLVRRRGQEARLRCSPMKGHSHVYWYRQLPEEGLKFMVYLQKENIIDESGMPKERFSAEFPKEGPSILRIQQVVRGDSAAYFCASSPPGVRSYNEQFFGPGTRLTVL.

The chain combines TRBV7-9 with TRBJ2-5, with D tentatively TRBD1 (6 bases). This CDR3 is built from 15 residues. V lost 5 bases to trimming and J lost 3 bases, with 16 bases between them. Germline CDR1 reads SEHNR; CDR2 reads FQNEAQ (reference sequence). The CDR3 DNA follows: TGTGCCAGCAGCCCTACCGTCGGACAGAAAGAGACCCAGTACTTC. Residues: CASSPTVGQKETQYF.

The CDR3 spells CASSYVAGTEQFF. The CDR3 coding sequence is TGTGCCAGCAGTTACGTGGCGGGGACGGAGCAGTTCTTC. This chain joins TRBV6-2 or TRBV6-3 and TRBJ2-1; TRBD2 is a possible D gene (6 bases). V was pared by 2 bases and J by 10 bases, with 12 bases between. The V gene's germline CDR1 is MNHEY and CDR2 SVGEGT. This CDR3 contains 13 residues.

The rearrangement joins TRBV9 to TRBJ2-2; 12 bases fit TRBD2. V shed 3 bases and J 2 bases; nucleotides not matched to a gene: 11. In germline, CDR1 is SGDLS, CDR2 YYNGEE. The CDR3 covers 19 residues. DNA of the CDR3: TGTGCCAGCAGCGCGAGTAGGAGGGGACTAGCGGGTAACACCGGGGAGCTGTTTTTT. Translating gives CASSASRRGLAGNTGELFF.

The chain employs TRBV28 and TRBJ2-3, with D possibly being TRBD1 (5 bases). From germline, CDR1 is MDHEN and CDR2 SYDVKM. The CDR3 runs to 14 residues. V lost 4 bases to trimming and J lost 3 bases, with 11 bases between them. The CDR3 spells CASSYQGPTDTQYF. The CDR3, as DNA: TGTGCCAGCAGTTACCAGGGTCCGACAGATACGCAGTATTTT.

The chain has TRBV2 and TRBJ2-3; weak D call: TRBD1 (6 bases). This CDR3 is 14 amino acids long. V was trimmed by 7 bases and J by 2 bases, leaving 13 bases between them. In germline, CDR1 is SNHLY, CDR2 FYNNEI. The CDR3 bases are TGTGCCAGCACCAAGGACAGAAACACAGATACGCAGTATTTT. Its translation is CASTKDRNTDTQYF.

This clonotype showed up just a few times. V is TRBV21-1 and J is TRBJ1-1. TRBV21-1 is a documented pseudogene. The CDR3 is 14 residues long. The CDR3 sequence is CASSFLEGNTEAFF. CDR3 DNA: TGTGCCAGCAGCTTCTTAGAGGGCAACACTGAAGCTTTCTTT.